The source of this T cell receptor (beta chain) is a study of T cells in women clearing cervical HPV infection. Overall study: Donors had HPV16-related CIN3 or worse; 2 had invasive cancer. Controls' single incident HPV16 infection cleared within 12 months without precancer.

Germline V CDR1 and CDR2: MDHEN, SYDVKM. This CDR3 contains 14 residues. Trimming cost V 7 bases and J 2 bases, with 15 bases left between them. Method: immunoSEQ multiplex PCR; TCRdb's copy keeps in-frame clones and lacks some. This repertoire comprises 30,000 to 35,000 clones; its ten largest clones make up 15% to 20%. All donors had a single incident cervical HPV16 infection, not prevalent. In the case of this clone: The read ends 3 residues before the CDR3 terminus; that terminus is restored from the germline J gene.

The chain uses TRBV28 and TRBJ2-7; a weak D match, TRBD1 (6 bases). The receptor's source is a woman between 18 and 70 years old with a cervical HPV16 infection that either progressed to CIN3+ or cleared (not recorded which). Material for sequencing was blood buffy coat. The CDR3 loop is CASNLGQSPYEQYF. Incomplete CDR3 DNA: TGTGCCAGCAACCTTGGACAGAGCCCCTACGAG. The whole variable domain, filled in from reference TRBV28 and TRBJ2-7, reads DVKVTQSSRYLVKRTGEKVFLECVQDMDHENMFWYRQDPGLGLRLIYFSYDVKMKEKGDIPEGYSVSREKKERFSLILESASTNQTSMYLCASNLGQSPYEQYFGPGTRLTVT.